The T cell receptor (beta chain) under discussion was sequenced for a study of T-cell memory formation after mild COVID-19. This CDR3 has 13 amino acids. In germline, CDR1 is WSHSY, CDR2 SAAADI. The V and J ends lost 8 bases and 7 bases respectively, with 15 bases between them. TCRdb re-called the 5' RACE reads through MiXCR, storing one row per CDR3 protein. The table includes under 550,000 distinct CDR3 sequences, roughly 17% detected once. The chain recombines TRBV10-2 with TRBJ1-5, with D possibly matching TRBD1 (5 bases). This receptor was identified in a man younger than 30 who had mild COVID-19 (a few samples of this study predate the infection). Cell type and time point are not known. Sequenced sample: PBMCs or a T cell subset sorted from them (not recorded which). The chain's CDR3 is CASCQDPGQPQHF. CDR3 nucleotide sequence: TGCGCCAGCTGCCAGGACCCAGGGCAGCCCCAGCATTTT.